The 10 T cell receptor beta chains presented below share a single source sample, sequenced in a study of blood T cell repertoires in COVID-19. Assay: immunoSEQ multiplex PCR; the TCRdb copy retains only in-frame clones and omits some. The table shows 100,000 or so clones, with about 75% occurring only once. The sample was peripheral blood. Receptors originate from a woman in her 70s with acute or convalescent COVID-19.

This chain joins TRBV19 and TRBJ2-3, with D hard to call. The CDR3 extends over 13 amino acids. The germline V and J ends were trimmed by 6 bases and 0 bases, with 7 bases remaining between them. Per germline, CDR1 LNHDA and CDR2 SQIVND (reference sequence). This CDR3 is CASRAISTDTQYF. The CDR3 nucleotides read TGTGCCAGTAGAGCGATTAGCACAGATACGCAGTATTTT.

The chain recombines TRBV7-2 with TRBJ1-5; no clear D. The CDR3 runs to 14 residues. Per germline, CDR1 SGHTA and CDR2 FQGNSA. V lost 1 base and J lost 0, with 4 bases in between. CDR3 region: CASSLDSSNQPQHF. The CDR3 bases are TGTGCCAGCAGCTTAGACAGTAGCAATCAGCCCCAGCATTTT.

The J gene is TRBJ2-7, the V gene TRBV5-5; 9 nucleotides align to TRBD1. Germline CDR1 and CDR2: SGHKS and YYEKEE (reference sequence). This CDR3 has 15 amino acids. The junction had 2 bases not matched to a gene; V was cut back by 0 bases and J by 1 base. CDR3 nucleotides: TGTGCCAGCAGCTTGGAGGGACAGGGATCCTACGAGCAGTACTTC. Protein: CASSLEGQGSYEQYF.

V usage is TRBV28 and J usage is TRBJ2-7; D may be TRBD2 (5 bases). Between the trimmed V and J ends, which lost 3 bases and 4 bases, there was a span of 10 bases. The germline gives CDR1 MDHEN, CDR2 SYDVKM. The CDR3 extends over 13 amino acids. As DNA, the CDR3 is TGTGCCAGCAGTTTTAGGACTTATTACGAGCAGTACTTC. Its protein product is CASSFRTYYEQYF.

This chain connects TRBV11-2 to TRBJ2-7; TRBD1 might be the D (6 bases). CDR1 is SGHAT and CDR2 is FQNNGV in the germline V gene. The CDR3 is 14 amino acids. V was pared by 0 bases and J by 4 bases, with 10 bases between. CDR3 amino acids: CASSLDRGTYEQYF. The CDR3 DNA is TGTGCCAGCAGCTTAGATAGGGGGACGTACGAGCAGTACTTC.

The chain links TRBV30 to TRBJ1-1; TRBD1 matches at 12 bases. The length of the CDR3 is 16 residues. Germline trimming cut 6 bases from V and 1 base from J; bases unmatched to any gene: 9. CDR1 and CDR2 from the germline V gene are GTSNPN and SVGIG (reference sequence). CDR3: CACDGDRGPWNTEAFF. DNA of the CDR3: TGTGCCTGCGATGGGGACAGGGGGCCTTGGAACACTGAAGCTTTCTTT. The full variable domain, completed using reference TRBV30 and TRBJ1-1, is SQTIHQWPATLVQPVGSPLSLECTVEGTSNPNLYWYRQAAGRGLQLLFYSVGIGQISSEVPQNLSASRPQDRQFILSSKKLLLSDSGFYLCACDGDRGPWNTEAFFGQGTRLTVV.

This chain connects TRBV7-9 to TRBJ1-6; no definite D call. Germline V gene lookup returns CDR1 SEHNR and CDR2 FQNEAQ (reference sequence). The CDR3 extends over 14 amino acids. The V and J ends lost 3 bases and 7 bases respectively, with 10 bases between them. DNA of the CDR3: TGTGCCAGCAGCTTGGGTGGAGAAAATTCACCCCTCCACTTT. This codes for CASSLGGENSPLHF.

This clone was seen many times. The chain is built from TRBV12-3 or TRBV12-4 and TRBJ2-1; D might be TRBD2 (5 bases). The CDR3 totals 13 residues. Between the trimmed V and J ends, which lost 3 bases and 6 bases, there was a span of 9 bases. CDR3 coding DNA: TGTGCCAGCAGTTTCGCGGGTATCAATGAGCAGTTCTTC. Translation gives CASSFAGINEQFF.

The J gene is TRBJ2-5, the V gene TRBV5-1, with TRBD2 identical over 10 bases. This CDR3 has 21 residues. Germline V lookup: CDR1 SGHRS, CDR2 YFSETQ. With V trimmed by 3 bases and J by 1 base, 21 bases remained unmatched. DNA of the CDR3: TGCGCCAGCAGCTGGCGGGTAGCGGGGGGCGTACCCGCGGGGGTCCAAGAGACCCAGTACTTC. It yields the protein CASSWRVAGGVPAGVQETQYF.

The chain uses TRBV29-1 and TRBJ1-4; 7 bases fit TRBD1. V lost 7 bases to trimming and J lost 4 bases; unmatched junction nucleotides: 12. The germline V gene has CDR1 SQVTM and CDR2 ANQGSEA. The CDR3 length is 15 residues. The CDR3 spells CSATGQAAFNEKLFF. DNA of the CDR3: TGCAGCGCCACTGGACAGGCCGCGTTTAATGAAAAACTGTTTTTT.